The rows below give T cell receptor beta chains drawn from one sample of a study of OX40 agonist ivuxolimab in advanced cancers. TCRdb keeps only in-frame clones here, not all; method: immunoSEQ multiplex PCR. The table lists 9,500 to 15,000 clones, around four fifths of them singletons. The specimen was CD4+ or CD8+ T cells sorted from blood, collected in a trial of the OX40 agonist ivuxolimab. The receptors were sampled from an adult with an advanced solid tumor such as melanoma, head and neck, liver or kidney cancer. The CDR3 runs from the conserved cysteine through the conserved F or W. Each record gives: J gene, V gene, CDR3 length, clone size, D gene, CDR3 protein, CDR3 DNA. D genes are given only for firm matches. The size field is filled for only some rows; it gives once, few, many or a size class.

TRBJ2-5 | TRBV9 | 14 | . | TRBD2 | CASSYGGSVETQYF | TGTGCCAGCAGTTACGGCGGGAGCGTTGAGACCCAGTACTTC
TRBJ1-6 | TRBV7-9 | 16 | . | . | CASSPSLSLKNSPLHF | TGTGCCAGCAGCCCGAGCCTTTCACTTAAAAATTCACCCCTCCACTTT
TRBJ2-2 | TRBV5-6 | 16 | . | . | CASSLIDWTDTGELFF | TGTGCCAGCAGCTTGATAGACTGGACAGACACCGGGGAGCTGTTTTTT
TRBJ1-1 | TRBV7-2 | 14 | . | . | CASSFGQLNTEAFF | TGTGCCAGCAGCTTCGGACAGTTAAACACTGAAGCTTTCTTT
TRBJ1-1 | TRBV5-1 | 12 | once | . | CASSLLGPEAFF | TGCGCCAGCAGCTTGTTGGGGCCTGAAGCTTTCTTT
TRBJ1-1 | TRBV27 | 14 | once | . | CASSMDTSNTEAFF | TGTGCCAGCAGTATGGACACCTCGAACACTGAAGCTTTCTTT
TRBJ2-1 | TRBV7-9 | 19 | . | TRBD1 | CASSSPGTGREGPYNEQFF | TGTGCCAGCAGCTCGCCCGGGACAGGCAGAGAAGGACCCTACAATGAGCAGTTCTTC
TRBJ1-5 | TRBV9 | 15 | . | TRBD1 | CASSVTGASNQPQHF | TGTGCCAGCAGCGTTACAGGGGCTAGCAATCAGCCCCAGCATTTT
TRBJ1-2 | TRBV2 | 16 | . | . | CASSRGSALENYGYTF | TGTGCCAGCTCCCGGGGGTCAGCCCTCGAGAACTATGGCTACACCTTC
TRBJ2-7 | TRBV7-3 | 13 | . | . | CASSLSPSYEQYF | TGTGCCAGCAGCTTATCCCCCTCCTACGAGCAGTACTTC
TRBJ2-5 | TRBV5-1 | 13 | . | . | CASSLERVETQYF | TGCGCCAGCAGCTTGGAACGGGTAGAGACCCAGTACTTC
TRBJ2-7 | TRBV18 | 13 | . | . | CASSPWTKDEQYF | TGTGCCAGCTCACCGTGGACAAAGGACGAGCAGTACTTC
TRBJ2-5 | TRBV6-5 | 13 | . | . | CASKLGRQETQYF | TGTGCCAGCAAGCTGGGAAGACAAGAGACCCAGTACTTC
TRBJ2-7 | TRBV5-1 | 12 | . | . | CASSQLGYEQYF | TGCGCCAGCAGCCAGCTAGGGTACGAGCAGTACTTC
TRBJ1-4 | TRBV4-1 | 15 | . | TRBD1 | CASSPGDRVTEKLFF | TGCGCCAGCAGCCCCGGGGACAGGGTGACTGAAAAACTGTTTTTT
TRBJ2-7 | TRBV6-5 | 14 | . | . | CASSGRGASYEQYF | TGTGCCAGCAGTGGACGGGGGGCCTCCTACGAGCAGTACTTC
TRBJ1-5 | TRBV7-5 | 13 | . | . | CASSSDGNQPQHF | TGTGCCAGCAGCTCGGACGGGAATCAGCCCCAGCATTTT
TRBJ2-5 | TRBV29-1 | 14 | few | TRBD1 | CSARGTGGKETQYF | TGCAGCGCTAGGGGGACAGGGGGGAAGGAGACCCAGTACTTC
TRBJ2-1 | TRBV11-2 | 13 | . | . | CASSLGPTVEQFF | TGTGCCAGCAGCTTAGGACCCACTGTCGAGCAGTTCTTC
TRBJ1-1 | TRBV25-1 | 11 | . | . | CATVDGEGAFF | TGTGCCACCGTAGACGGGGAGGGAGCTTTCTTT
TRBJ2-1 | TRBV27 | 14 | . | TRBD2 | CASSWTSGHNEQFF | TGTGCCAGCAGTTGGACTAGCGGTCACAATGAGCAGTTCTTC
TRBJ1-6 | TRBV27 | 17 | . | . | CASSLTGTALNNSPLHF | TGTGCCAGCAGCCTTACGGGGACCGCCCTTAATAATTCACCCCTCCACTTT
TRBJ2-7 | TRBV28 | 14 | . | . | CASTFGGNSYEQYF | TGTGCCAGCACCTTCGGAGGGAATTCCTACGAGCAGTACTTC
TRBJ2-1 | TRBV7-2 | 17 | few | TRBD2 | CASSLSTSGDYSTEQFF | TGTGCCAGCAGCTTATCGACTAGCGGGGACTACAGTACTGAGCAGTTCTTC
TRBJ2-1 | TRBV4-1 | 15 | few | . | CASSQPQRLLIEQFF | TGCGCCAGCAGCCAACCCCAGCGGCTCCTAATTGAGCAGTTCTTC
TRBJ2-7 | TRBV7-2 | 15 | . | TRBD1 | CASSPPGQGAYEQYF | TGTGCCAGCAGCCCGCCGGGACAGGGGGCTTACGAGCAGTACTTC
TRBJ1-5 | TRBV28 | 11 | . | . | CASSLNQPQHF | TGTGCCAGCAGTCTTAATCAGCCCCAGCATTTT
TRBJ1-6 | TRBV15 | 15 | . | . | CATSRDRGDVSPLHF | TGTGCCACCAGCAGAGATAGGGGGGACGTTTCACCCCTCCACTTT
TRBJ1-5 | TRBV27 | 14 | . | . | CASRGQYQKQPQHF | TGTGCCAGCAGAGGACAATATCAAAAGCAGCCCCAGCATTTT
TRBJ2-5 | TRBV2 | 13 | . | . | CASSERLQETQYF | TGTGCCAGCAGTGAGAGATTACAAGAGACCCAGTACTTC
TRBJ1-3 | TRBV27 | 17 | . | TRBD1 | CASSNLKQGAAGNTIYF | TGTGCCAGCAGTAACCTCAAACAGGGGGCTGCTGGAAACACCATATATTTT
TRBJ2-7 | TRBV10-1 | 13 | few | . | CASSESNSYEQYF | TGCGCCAGCAGTGAGTCGAACAGCTACGAGCAGTACTTC
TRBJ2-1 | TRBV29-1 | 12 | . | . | CSVEGTINEQFF | TGCAGCGTTGAAGGAACGATCAATGAGCAGTTCTTC
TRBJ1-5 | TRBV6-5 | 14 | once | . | CASSDLGGNQPQHF | TGTGCCAGCAGTGACCTGGGGGGCAATCAGCCCCAGCATTTT
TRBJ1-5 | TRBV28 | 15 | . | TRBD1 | CASSFSGGGNQPQHF | TGTGCCAGCAGTTTTTCAGGGGGCGGCAATCAGCCCCAGCATTTT
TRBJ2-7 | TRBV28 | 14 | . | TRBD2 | CASSRAGGSNEQYF | TGTGCCAGCAGCCGAGCGGGAGGCTCCAACGAGCAGTACTTC
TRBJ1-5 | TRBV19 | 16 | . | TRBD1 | CASSIGTGFSNQPQHF | TGTGCCAGTAGTATAGGGACAGGCTTTAGCAATCAGCCCCAGCATTTT
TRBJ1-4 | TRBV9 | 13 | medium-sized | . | CASSVATNEKLFF | TGTGCCAGCAGCGTAGCAACTAATGAAAAACTGTTTTTT
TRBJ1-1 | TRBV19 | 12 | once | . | CATEGGNTEAFF | TGTGCCACCGAGGGGGGGAACACTGAAGCTTTCTTT
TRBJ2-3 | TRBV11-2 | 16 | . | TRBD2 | CASSLELAVITDTQYF | TGTGCCAGCAGCTTAGAACTAGCGGTAATCACAGATACGCAGTATTTT
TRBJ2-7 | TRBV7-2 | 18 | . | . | CASSSRGQTGALSYEQYF | TGTGCCAGCAGCTCTAGAGGACAGACCGGGGCGCTCTCCTACGAGCAGTACTTC
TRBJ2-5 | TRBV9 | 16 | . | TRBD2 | CASSERTSGGQETQYF | TGTGCCAGCAGCGAGCGGACTAGCGGGGGGCAAGAGACCCAGTACTTC
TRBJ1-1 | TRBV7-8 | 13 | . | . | CASSLSWNTEAFF | TGTGCCAGCAGCTTAAGTTGGAACACTGAAGCTTTCTTT
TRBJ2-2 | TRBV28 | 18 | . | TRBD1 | CAANGWWDRAENTGELFF | TGTGCGGCGAACGGGTGGTGGGACAGGGCCGAGAACACCGGGGAGCTGTTTTTT
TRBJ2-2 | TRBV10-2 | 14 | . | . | CASIPGLLPGELFF | TGCGCCAGCATCCCGGGACTCCTACCCGGGGAGCTGTTTTTT
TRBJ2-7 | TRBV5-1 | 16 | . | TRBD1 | CASSLAPGTGRYEQYF | TGCGCCAGCAGCTTGGCACCCGGGACAGGGCGGTACGAGCAGTACTTC
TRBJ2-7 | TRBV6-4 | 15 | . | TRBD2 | CASSHLAGGLSEQYF | TGTGCCAGCAGCCATCTAGCGGGGGGACTCAGCGAGCAGTACTTC
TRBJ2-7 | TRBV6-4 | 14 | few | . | CASSDSGSGGEQYF | TGTGCCAGCAGTGACTCGGGTAGCGGCGGCGAGCAGTACTTC
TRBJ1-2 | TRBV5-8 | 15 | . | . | CASSPAEGRRSGYTF | TGTGCCAGCAGCCCCGCCGAGGGGCGACGGTCTGGCTACACCTTC
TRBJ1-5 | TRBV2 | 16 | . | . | CASSDPDWGTRRPQHF | TGTGCCAGCAGTGATCCCGACTGGGGGACGCGGAGGCCCCAGCATTTT
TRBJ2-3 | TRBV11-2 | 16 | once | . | CASSLFRGAPTDTQYF | TGTGCCAGCAGCTTATTCCGGGGGGCACCCACAGATACGCAGTATTTT
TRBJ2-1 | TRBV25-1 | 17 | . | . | CASRGTPTLGVFDEQFF | TGTGCCAGCAGGGGAACCCCTACTCTGGGTGTGTTCGATGAGCAGTTCTTC
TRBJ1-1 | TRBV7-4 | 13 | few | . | CASSLSWNTEAFF | TGTGCCAGCAGCTTAAGTTGGAACACTGAAGCTTTCTTT
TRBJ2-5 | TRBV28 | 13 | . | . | CASSYVGQETQYF | TGTGCCAGCAGCTATGTGGGCCAAGAGACCCAGTACTTC
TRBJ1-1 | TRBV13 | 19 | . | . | CASSPQAGARTEMNTEAFF | TGTGCCAGCAGCCCACAAGCCGGGGCCCGGACAGAGATGAACACTGAAGCTTTCTTT
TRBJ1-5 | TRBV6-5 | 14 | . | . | CASSYSGVDQPQHF | TGTGCCAGCAGTTACTCTGGGGTGGATCAGCCCCAGCATTTT